The 18 T cell receptor beta chains in this list originate from one sample, sequenced in a study of cytomegalovirus exposure and HLA in healthy donors. With 60 Vbeta and 13 Jbeta primers, the PCR was carried out. Repertoires were generated with immunoSEQ multiplex PCR, while TCRdb's copy carries only in-frame clones and drops some. The data show more than 95,000 clones, approximately 75% seen once. The sample comprised PBMCs. The receptors shown here come from a man between 45 and 60 years old in good health and CMV-seropositive.

The J gene is TRBJ2-7, the V gene TRBV19; 10 nucleotides align to TRBD1. This CDR3 has 13 residues. Germline lookup yields CDR1 LNHDA and CDR2 SQIVND (reference sequence). J lost 5 bases, V lost 3 bases, and 1 base had no gene match. In nucleotides, the CDR3 is TGTGCCAGTAGTATGGGGACAGGGGACGAGCAGTACTTC. This codes for CASSMGTGDEQYF.

The chain employs TRBV19 and TRBJ2-3; the D gene is possibly TRBD2 (5 bases). Per germline, CDR1 LNHDA and CDR2 SQIVND (reference sequence). V dropped 6 bases and J dropped 2 bases, with 6 bases sitting between them. The CDR3 spans 12 residues. CDR3 residues: CASSGDTDTQYF. As DNA, the CDR3 is TGTGCCAGTAGCGGGGACACAGATACGCAGTATTTT.

This clone was detected only a few times. The chain combines TRBV15 with TRBJ2-5; D may be TRBD2 (6 bases). The closer fit of TRBJ2-7 to the DNA end suggests the J call may be wrong. CDR3 length: 14 amino acids. Germline loops: CDR1 LNHNV, CDR2 YYDKDF (reference sequence). CDR3 region: CATSSGSEVYEQYF. Written as DNA, the CDR3 is TGTGCCACCAGCAGCGGGAGTGAGGTCTACGAGCAGTACTTC.

The CDR3 here is CASSLIGTGGWNTEAFF. DNA of the CDR3: TGTGCCAGCAGCTTGATCGGGACAGGGGGCTGGAACACTGAAGCTTTCTTT. This chain joins TRBV7-2 and TRBJ1-1; 12 nucleotides match TRBD1. The CDR3 runs 17 residues. CDR1 and CDR2 (germline): SGHTA, FQGNSA. The V gene end was trimmed by 3 bases and the J gene end by 1 base; junction bases not matched to a gene: 6.

The chain carries TRBV30 and TRBJ2-2; D remains unclear. In germline, CDR1 is GTSNPN, CDR2 SVGIG (reference sequence). Trimming removed 5 bases at V and 3 bases at J, with 4 bases between. The CDR3 is 11 residues long. CDR3 in amino acids: CAWGYTGELFF. The CDR3 nucleotides are TGTGCCTGGGGCTACACCGGGGAGCTGTTTTTT.

This chain connects TRBV11-1 to TRBJ2-3; 10 bases agree with TRBD2. CDR3 size: 16 residues. The V gene's germline CDR1 is SGHAT and CDR2 FQDESV (reference sequence). V trimming: 4 bases; J trimming: 3 bases; junction bases outside the gene matches: 7. The CDR3 is CASSSYTSGATDTQYF. The CDR3 coding sequence is TGTGCCAGCAGCTCCTACACTAGCGGGGCAACAGATACGCAGTATTTT.

The chain employs TRBV6-5 and TRBJ1-1, with 7 nucleotides matching TRBD1. Germline values: CDR1 MNHEY, CDR2 SVGAGI. After removal of 6 bases from V and 5 bases from J, the junction contained 6 bases not matched to a gene. The CDR3 totals 13 residues. CDR3 sequence (DNA): TGTGCCAGCAGAGACCGGGACAGAACTGAAGCTTTCTTT. Translation gives CASRDRDRTEAFF.

There are a few counts of this clone. The sample has other DNA sequences that encode this CDR3 too. The J gene is TRBJ2-2, the V gene TRBV27; D is perhaps TRBD2 (6 bases). There are 15 residues in the CDR3. Trimming took off 3 bases at V and 0 bases at J, with 8 bases between the two ends. Germline V gives CDR1 MNHEY, CDR2 SMNVEV (reference sequence). The CDR3 DNA sequence: TGTGCCAGCAGTTTCGGAGGGACGAACACCGGGGAGCTGTTTTTT. Its protein is CASSFGGTNTGELFF.

The chain is built from TRBV28 and TRBJ1-4, with 11 bases that match TRBD1. J was trimmed by 6 bases and V by 6 bases; bases with no gene match: 3. This CDR3 is 14 amino acids long. The germline CDR1 and CDR2 sequences are MDHEN and SYDVKM. Written as DNA, the CDR3 is TGTGCCAGCAGGATGGACAGGGGGCATGAAAAACTGTTTTTT. This encodes CASRMDRGHEKLFF.

The rearrangement uses TRBV7-8 and TRBJ1-1; TRBD1 agrees at 9 bases. The CDR3 has 14 amino acids. CDR1 SGHVS and CDR2 FQNEAQ come from the germline V gene. Trimming at V came to 4 bases and at J to 1 base, leaving 1 base not matched to a gene. The DNA for the CDR3 is TGTGCCAGCAGCTCGGACAGGGGGAACACTGAAGCTTTCTTT. Translation gives CASSSDRGNTEAFF.

The V gene is TRBV5-1, the J gene TRBJ2-5, with D unclear. Deletions cut 2 bases from V and 4 bases from J, with 3 bases between. CDR1 and CDR2 from the germline V gene are SGHRS and YFSETQ. The CDR3 spans 11 residues. In DNA form, the CDR3 reads TGCGCCAGCAGCTTTCGAGAGACCCAGTACTTC. Its protein is CASSFRETQYF.

In regard to this clone: Distinct nucleotide sequences in the sample also encode this CDR3. The chain couples TRBV10-3 to TRBJ1-1; 7 bases line up with TRBD1. Germline lookup yields CDR1 ENHRY and CDR2 SYGVKD. The J segment lost 11 bases and the V segment lost 10 bases, leaving 22 bases of the junction unmatched. CDR3 size: 15 residues. The CDR3 loop is CATITGDWAGLEAFF. Here the CDR3 DNA reads TGTGCCACCATAACAGGGGACTGGGCGGGACTTGAGGCTTTCTTT.

The chain employs TRBV5-6 and TRBJ2-3, with TRBD2 matching over 12 bases. Losses at the gene ends were 1 base for V and 1 base for J; bases not matched to a gene: 7. Germline V gene sequence: CDR1 SGHDT, CDR2 YYEEEE. The CDR3 contains 18 residues. For the CDR3, the DNA is TGTGCCAGCAGCTTGTTCGGGCTAGCGGGAGGGGGCACAGATACGCAGTATTTT. Amino acids: CASSLFGLAGGGTDTQYF.

The chain combines TRBV6-5 with TRBJ2-5, with D possibly matching TRBD1 (6 bases). The germline V gene has CDR1 MNHEY and CDR2 SVGAGI. This CDR3 comprises 13 residues. Trimming left V 5 bases short and J 11 bases short, with 18 bases between. CDR3 in DNA: TGTGCCAGCAGTCCCACCCAGCGACAGGAGCAGTACTTC. As protein: CASSPTQRQEQYF.

The chain joins TRBV11-2 to TRBJ1-2, with 7 nucleotides matching TRBD1. This CDR3 comprises 13 residues. From germline, CDR1 is SGHAT and CDR2 FQNNGV. V gave up 6 bases and J gave up 4 bases; unmatched junction bases: 5. The CDR3 nucleotides are TGTGCCAGCAGAGCAGGGGGGTCCTATGGCTACACCTTC. Protein product: CASRAGGSYGYTF.

This clone was detected only a few times. V gene TRBV9 combines with J gene TRBJ2-2; 10 nucleotides agree with TRBD1. Germline V gene data show CDR1 as SGDLS and CDR2 as YYNGEE. J gave up 7 bases and V 5 bases, and 8 bases lay outside the gene matches. The CDR3 contains 15 residues. The CDR3 sequence is CASRPGQGNNGELFF. CDR3 DNA: TGTGCCAGCAGACCGGGACAGGGGAATAACGGGGAGCTGTTTTTT.

The chain is built from TRBV21-1 and TRBJ1-5. TRBV21-1 is reported as a pseudogene. The CDR3 consists of 15 residues. Here the CDR3 reads CASSKGERGNQPQHF. In DNA, the CDR3 is TGTGCCAGCAGCAAAGGAGAACGGGGAAATCAGCCCCAGCATTTT.

This chain joins TRBV11-2 and TRBJ2-3; 11 positions match TRBD2. The CDR3 spans 15 residues. The junction had 6 bases not matched to a gene; V was cut back by 5 bases and J by 5 bases. Germline-derived CDR1 and CDR2 are SGHAT and FQNNGV. The CDR3 reads CASSPRTSGGDTQYF. The CDR3 coding sequence is TGTGCCAGCAGCCCCAGAACTAGCGGGGGAGATACGCAGTATTTT.